What follows are 28 T cell receptor beta chains derived from one specimen sequenced in a study of beta chain features in type 1 diabetes. Investigators reverse transcribed all isolated RNA, so they sequenced expressed TCRB transcripts. Only in-frame clones appear in the TCRdb table, and some are missing; sequencing was by immunoSEQ multiplex PCR. The sample includes under 300,000 clones, approximately 20% of them seen just once. What these receptors recognize is not known. Overall study findings and caveats: There was a moderate but significant shortening of TCRB CDR3s in all four CD4+ subsets of Type 1 diabetes patients.

The sequenced sample was naive CD4+ T cells from blood. These TCRs come from a woman aged 35 to 49 with type 1 diabetes.

This clone appeared a few times. The CDR3 spells CASSLASSGQVSTEAFF. The CDR3 bases are TGCGCCAGCAGCTTGGCCTCGAGTGGACAGGTATCCACTGAAGCTTTCTTT. The chain links TRBV5-1 to TRBJ1-1; 7 positions agree with TRBD1. The germline V gene encodes CDR1 SGHRS and CDR2 YFSETQ. This CDR3 contains 17 residues. J was trimmed by 4 bases and V by 0 bases; bases with no gene match: 12.

In its sample, this clone was seen a few times. The V gene is TRBV5-4, the J gene TRBJ2-1; D gene ambiguous. The CDR3 sequence is 13 residues long. Germline CDR1 and CDR2: SGHNT and YYREEE (reference sequence). Trimming stripped 0 bases from V and 4 bases from J, with 5 bases between. In DNA, the CDR3 is TGTGCCAGCAGCTTGGGACAATACAATGAGCAGTTCTTC. Protein product: CASSLGQYNEQFF.

The V and J genes are TRBV7-9 and TRBJ1-2; 7 positions match TRBD1. The length of the CDR3 is 16 residues. J was trimmed by 7 bases and V by 3 bases; bases with no gene match: 14. Germline V lookup: CDR1 SEHNR, CDR2 FQNEAQ (reference sequence). Here the CDR3 reads CASSFGGARTGSGYTF. CDR3 nucleotide sequence: TGTGCCAGCAGCTTCGGGGGTGCTCGGACAGGATCTGGCTACACCTTC.

CDR3 sequence: CASSFWRIRGEKLFF. The CDR3 coding sequence is TGTGCCAGCAGCTTTTGGCGAATCAGGGGTGAAAAACTGTTTTTT. The genes are TRBV7-2 and TRBJ1-4; tentatively, D is TRBD1 (6 bases). The CDR3 contains 15 residues. Germline-derived CDR1 and CDR2 are SGHTA and FQGNSA. Trimming stripped 3 bases from V and 7 bases from J, with 15 bases between.

A few counts support this clone. The V call is TRBV30, the J call TRBJ1-1; 9 bases line up with TRBD1. J was trimmed by 8 bases and V by 0 bases; bases with no gene match: 4. From germline, CDR1 is GTSNPN and CDR2 SVGIG (reference sequence). The CDR3 runs to 13 residues. This CDR3 is CAWSVTGGWEAFF. The CDR3 nucleotides are TGTGCCTGGAGTGTTACAGGGGGCTGGGAAGCTTTCTTT.

The chain uses TRBV25-1 and TRBJ2-5; D gene unclear. V lost 3 bases and J 5 bases, leaving 10 bases between the germline ends. Per germline, CDR1 MGHDK and CDR2 SYGVNS. The CDR3 loop spans 13 amino acids. Here the CDR3 reads CASSETFGETQYF. The CDR3 coding sequence is TGTGCCAGCAGTGAGACTTTTGGGGAGACCCAGTACTTC.

This clone was picked up one time. A junction end diverges from the germline sequence, so it may reflect a read error. The chain uses TRBV6-6 and TRBJ1-2; possible D gene TRBD1, 5 bases. The length of the CDR3 is 10 residues. The germline gives CDR1 MNHNY, CDR2 SVGAGI (reference sequence). DNA for the CDR3: TGTGCCAGCAGCCAAGACAGACCAGCCTTC. Residues: CASSQDRPAF.

The rearrangement joins TRBV15 to TRBJ2-4; D ambiguous. Germline CDR1 is LNHNV and CDR2 is YYDKDF (reference sequence). CDR3 length: 16 residues. Trimming removed 1 base at V and 0 bases at J, with 10 bases between. For the CDR3, the DNA is TGTGCCACCAGCAGAGGGAAAGACTTAGCCAAAAACATTCAGTACTTC. Encoded protein: CATSRGKDLAKNIQYF.

This clone was found a few times. The rearrangement uses TRBV4-1 and TRBJ2-1, with D possibly TRBD2 on 5 matching bases. This CDR3 is built from 17 residues. Trimming removed 0 bases from V and 4 bases from J, with 16 bases in between. The germline gives CDR1 MGHRA, CDR2 YSYEKL. The CDR3 DNA reads TGCGCCAGCAGCCAAGATCTTCGGGGAAGCCTTTACAATGAGCAGTTCTTC. It is translated as CASSQDLRGSLYNEQFF.

J is TRBJ1-1 and V is TRBV28, with 7 nucleotides matching TRBD1. V lost 6 bases to trimming and J lost 2 bases; unmatched junction nucleotides: 6. Per the germline V gene, CDR1 is MDHEN and CDR2 is SYDVKM. The length of the CDR3 is 14 residues. CDR3 sequence reads: CASRSGTVNTEAFF. The CDR3 region has the DNA TGTGCCAGCAGGTCCGGGACAGTTAACACTGAAGCTTTCTTT.

V usage is TRBV5-4 and J usage is TRBJ1-5; D is undetermined. V lost 0 bases and J 3 bases, leaving 10 bases between the germline ends. Germline assignment: CDR1 SGHNT and CDR2 YYREEE (reference sequence). The length of the CDR3 is 15 residues. CDR3 nucleotide sequence: TGTGCCAGCAGCTTGGGAGGTGCGCCCAATCAGCCCCAGCATTTT. This translates into CASSLGGAPNQPQHF.

The chain has TRBV15 and TRBJ1-6; possible D gene TRBD1, 5 bases. V was cut by 3 bases and J by 5 bases, with 11 bases left in between. The CDR3 totals 15 residues. Germline loops: CDR1 LNHNV, CDR2 YYDKDF (reference sequence). The CDR3 bases are TGTGCCACCAGCAGTCGCCGGGGGAATAATTCACCCCTCCACTTT. Its translation: CATSSRRGNNSPLHF. Full variable domain (outside the CDR3, taken from reference TRBV15 and TRBJ1-6): DAMVIQNPRYQVTQFGKPVTLSCSQTLNHNVMYWYQQKSSQAPKLLFHYYDKDFNNEADTPDNFQSRRPNTSFCFLDIRSPGLGDTAMYLCATSSRRGNNSPLHFGNGTRLTVT.

As regards this clone: The same CDR3 also results from other DNA sequences found in this sample. The V and J genes are TRBV30 and TRBJ2-7; D is uncertain. Germline CDR1 is GTSNPN and CDR2 is SVGIG (reference sequence). V lost 3 bases, J lost 0 bases, and 3 bases lay in between. The CDR3 has 11 residues. In DNA, the CDR3 is TGTGCCTGGAGCAGCTCCTACGAGCAGTACTTC. Translated: CAWSSSYEQYF.

This chain links TRBV15 with TRBJ2-5, with 8 bases matching TRBD1. Germline CDR1 LNHNV, CDR2 YYDKDF (reference sequence). V lost 0 bases to trimming and J lost 4 bases; unmatched junction nucleotides: 10. This CDR3 comprises 17 residues. Here the CDR3 reads CATSRDRTGLKVETQYF. CDR3 in DNA: TGTGCCACCAGCAGAGATCGGACAGGGTTGAAGGTAGAGACCCAGTACTTC.

The chain recombines TRBV15 with TRBJ1-2; TRBD1 matches 9 bases. The CDR3 totals 16 residues. The germline CDR1 and CDR2 sequences are LNHNV and YYDKDF (reference sequence). The V gene end was trimmed by 0 bases and the J gene end by 4 bases; junction bases not matched to a gene: 6. As DNA, the CDR3 is TGTGCCACCAGCAGAGACGGGACAGGGTATTCCTATGGCTACACCTTC. It encodes CATSRDGTGYSYGYTF.

V is TRBV5-6 and J is TRBJ2-1; D remains ambiguous. V dropped 0 bases and J dropped 10 bases, with 8 bases sitting between them. Germline CDR1 reads SGHDT; CDR2 reads YYEEEE. The CDR3 extends over 12 amino acids. This CDR3 is CASSLVTTEQFF. In DNA, the CDR3 is TGTGCCAGCAGCTTGGTAACTACCGAGCAGTTCTTC. The full variable domain, its missing parts supplied by reference TRBV5-6 and TRBJ2-1, is DAGVTQSPTHLIKTRGQQVTLRCSPKSGHDTVSWYQQALGQGPQFIFQYYEEEERQRGNFPDRFSGHQFPNYSSELNVNALLLGDSALYLCASSLVTTEQFFGPGTRLTVL.

The chain employs TRBV28 and TRBJ2-1; 7 positions agree with TRBD2. Germline-derived CDR1 and CDR2 are MDHEN and SYDVKM. The CDR3 runs to 13 residues. V was pared by 3 bases and J by 12 bases, with 8 bases of the junction left unmatched. The CDR3 spells CASSLAGVDRQFF. CDR3 in DNA: TGTGCCAGCAGTTTGGCGGGAGTAGATAGGCAGTTCTTC.

The V gene is TRBV5-1, the J gene TRBJ2-6; 7 bases agree with TRBD1. Trimming at V came to 1 base and at J to 0 bases, leaving 4 bases not matched to a gene. This CDR3 is built from 17 residues. Germline V gene data show CDR1 as SGHRS and CDR2 as YFSETQ. The CDR3 sequence: CASSLRDRDSGANVLTF. The CDR3 DNA is TGCGCCAGCAGCTTGCGGGACAGAGACTCTGGGGCCAACGTCCTGACTTTC. The full variable domain, in which reference TRBV5-1 and TRBJ2-6 provide the parts outside the CDR3, is KAGVTQTPRYLIKTRGQQVTLSCSPISGHRSVSWYQQTPGQGLQFLFEYFSETQRNKGNFPGRFSGRQFSNSRSEMNVSTLELGDSALYLCASSLRDRDSGANVLTFGAGSRLTVL.

V usage is TRBV7-9 and J usage is TRBJ2-1; perhaps TRBD2 as D (6 bases). CDR3 size: 14 residues. V was cut by 3 bases and J by 5 bases, with 11 bases left in between. Germline V gene lookup returns CDR1 SEHNR and CDR2 FQNEAQ (reference sequence). The chain's CDR3 is CASSFEPGDNEQFF. CDR3 coding DNA: TGTGCCAGCAGCTTCGAACCGGGAGACAATGAGCAGTTCTTC.

This clone was seen more than once but under ten times. V usage is TRBV30 and J usage is TRBJ2-7, with D unclear. From germline, CDR1 is GTSNPN and CDR2 SVGIG (reference sequence). The CDR3 has 11 residues. Trimming took 1 base from V and 7 from J, leaving 8 bases between them. The CDR3 spells CAWSDYIEQYF. In DNA, the CDR3 is TGTGCCTGGAGTGATTACATAGAGCAGTACTTC.

The V and J genes are TRBV7-3 and TRBJ1-1; no definite D call. V was cut by 6 bases and J by 1 base, with 9 bases left in between. The CDR3 has 13 residues. Germline V gene lookup returns CDR1 SGHTA and CDR2 FQGTGA. The CDR3 region has the DNA TGTGCCAGCAGTCCACAGTGGAACACTGAAGCTTTCTTT. Translating it yields CASSPQWNTEAFF.

This sequence joins TRBV7-2 and TRBJ2-4; no firm D call. Trimming stripped 5 bases from V and 0 bases from J, with 11 bases between. There are 15 residues in the CDR3. CDR1 and CDR2 from the germline V gene are SGHTA and FQGNSA. CDR3 bases: TGTGCCAGCAGCCCGATACTTCTAGCCAAAAACATTCAGTACTTC. Translating gives CASSPILLAKNIQYF.

The J gene is TRBJ1-1, the V gene TRBV11-2; 12 positions match TRBD1. J gave up 11 bases and V 2 bases, and 12 bases lay outside the gene matches. The germline gives CDR1 SGHAT, CDR2 FQNNGV. CDR3 length equals 16 residues. The CDR3 region has the DNA TGTGCCAGCAGCTTAACGAGCGGGACAGGGGGCGCAGAGGCTTTCTTT. Its translation: CASSLTSGTGGAEAFF. The full variable domain, completed using reference TRBV11-2 and TRBJ1-1, is EAGVAQSPRYKIIEKRQSVAFWCNPISGHATLYWYQQILGQGPKLLIQFQNNGVVDDSQLPKDRFSAERLKGVDSTLKIQPAKLEDSAVYLCASSLTSGTGGAEAFFGQGTRLTVV.

Only a few counts were recorded for this clone. The same CDR3 is also encoded by other DNA sequences in this sample. The rearrangement uses TRBV7-9 and TRBJ2-5; D ambiguous. V lost 5 bases and J lost 5, with 6 bases in between. The CDR3 contains 11 residues. Per germline, CDR1 SEHNR and CDR2 FQNEAQ (reference sequence). This CDR3 is CASSPGETQYF. The CDR3 DNA reads as TGTGCCAGCAGCCCCGGGGAGACCCAGTACTTC.

This clone was seen a few times. The rearrangement links TRBV29-1 to TRBJ1-1, with a tentative D call TRBD1 (6 bases). Germline-derived CDR1 and CDR2 are SQVTM and ANQGSEA. V was clipped by 3 bases and J by 5 bases, with 19 bases between them. This CDR3 contains 15 residues. CDR3: CSVDRLEQGGTEAFF. The CDR3 region has the DNA TGCAGCGTTGATCGACTGGAACAGGGTGGGACTGAAGCTTTCTTT.

The chain links TRBV7-2 to TRBJ2-1, with 7 bases matching TRBD1. This CDR3 spans 13 amino acids. The V segment lost 3 bases and the J segment 10 bases; nucleotides outside the gene matches: 6. Germline V CDR1 and CDR2: SGHTA, FQGNSA. CDR3 residues: CASSFDRAREQFF. The CDR3 DNA reads TGTGCCAGCAGCTTCGACAGGGCCAGGGAGCAGTTCTTC.

The chain has TRBV5-1 and TRBJ1-6; no clear D. Trimming took off 6 bases at V and 5 bases at J, with 12 bases between the two ends. Per germline, CDR1 SGHRS and CDR2 YFSETQ. There are 14 residues in the CDR3. The CDR3 protein is CASTREPNNSPLHF. The CDR3 DNA sequence: TGCGCCAGCACCCGGGAGCCGAATAATTCACCCCTCCACTTT. The full variable domain, in which reference TRBV5-1 and TRBJ1-6 provide the parts outside the CDR3, is KAGVTQTPRYLIKTRGQQVTLSCSPISGHRSVSWYQQTPGQGLQFLFEYFSETQRNKGNFPGRFSGRQFSNSRSEMNVSTLELGDSALYLCASTREPNNSPLHFGNGTRLTVT.

This clone has a handful of counts. The chain combines TRBV5-6 with TRBJ2-2; 11 bases align to TRBD1. This CDR3 has 16 amino acids. V dropped 4 bases and J dropped 3; count of bases not matched to a gene: 5. Per the germline V gene, CDR1 is SGHDT and CDR2 is YYEEEE. The CDR3 is CASSGDRGLYTGELFF. Here the CDR3 DNA reads TGTGCCAGCAGCGGGGACAGGGGGTTATACACCGGGGAGCTGTTTTTT.